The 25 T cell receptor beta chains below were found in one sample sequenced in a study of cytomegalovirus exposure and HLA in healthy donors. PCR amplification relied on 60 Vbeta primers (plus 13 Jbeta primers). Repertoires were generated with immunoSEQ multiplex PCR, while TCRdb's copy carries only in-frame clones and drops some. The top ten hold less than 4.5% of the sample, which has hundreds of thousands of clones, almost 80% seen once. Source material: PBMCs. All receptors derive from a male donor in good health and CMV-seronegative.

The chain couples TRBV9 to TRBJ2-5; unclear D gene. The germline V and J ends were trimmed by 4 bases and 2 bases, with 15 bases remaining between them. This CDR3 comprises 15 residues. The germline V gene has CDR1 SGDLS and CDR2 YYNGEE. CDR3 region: CASSIRGSSQETQYF. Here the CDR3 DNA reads TGTGCCAGCAGCATAAGAGGAAGCTCTCAAGAGACCCAGTACTTC.

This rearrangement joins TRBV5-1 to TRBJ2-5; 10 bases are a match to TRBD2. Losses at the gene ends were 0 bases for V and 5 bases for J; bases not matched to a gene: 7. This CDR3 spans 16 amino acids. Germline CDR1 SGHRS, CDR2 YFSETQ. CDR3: CASSLEISGRGETQYF. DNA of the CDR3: TGCGCCAGCAGCTTGGAAATCAGCGGGAGGGGGGAGACCCAGTACTTC.

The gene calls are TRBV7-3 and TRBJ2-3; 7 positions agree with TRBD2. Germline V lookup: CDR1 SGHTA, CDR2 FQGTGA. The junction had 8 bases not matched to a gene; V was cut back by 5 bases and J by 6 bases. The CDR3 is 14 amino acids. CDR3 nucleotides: TGTGCCAGCAGCCCCCTAGCGGCCTCGGATACGCAGTATTTT. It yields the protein CASSPLAASDTQYF.

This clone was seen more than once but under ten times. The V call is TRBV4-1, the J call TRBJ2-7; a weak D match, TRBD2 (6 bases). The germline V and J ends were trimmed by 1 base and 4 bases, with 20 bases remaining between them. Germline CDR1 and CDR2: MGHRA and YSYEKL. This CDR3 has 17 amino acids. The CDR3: CASSQGASAAGEYEQYF. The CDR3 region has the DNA TGCGCCAGCAGCCAAGGGGCTAGCGCCGCGGGTGAATACGAGCAGTACTTC.

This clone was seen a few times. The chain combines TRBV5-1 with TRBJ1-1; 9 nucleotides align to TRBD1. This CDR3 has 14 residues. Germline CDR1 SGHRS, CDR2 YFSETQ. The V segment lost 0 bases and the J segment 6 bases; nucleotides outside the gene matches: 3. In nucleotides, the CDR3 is TGCGCCAGCAGCTTGGCTGGGACAGGGCCTGAAGCTTTCTTT. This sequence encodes CASSLAGTGPEAFF.

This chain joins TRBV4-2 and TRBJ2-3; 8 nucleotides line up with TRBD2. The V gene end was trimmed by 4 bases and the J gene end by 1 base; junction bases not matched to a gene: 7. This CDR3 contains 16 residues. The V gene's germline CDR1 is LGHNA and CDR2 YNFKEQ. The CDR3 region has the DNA TGTGCCAGCAGCCGAAATCGAGCGGGAGGCACAGATACGCAGTATTTT. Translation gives CASSRNRAGGTDTQYF.

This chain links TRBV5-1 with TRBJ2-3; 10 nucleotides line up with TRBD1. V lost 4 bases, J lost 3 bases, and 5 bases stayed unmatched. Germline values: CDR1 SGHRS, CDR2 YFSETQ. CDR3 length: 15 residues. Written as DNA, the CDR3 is TGCGCCAGCAGCCCCGGACAGGGGGTAACAGATACGCAGTATTTT. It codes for CASSPGQGVTDTQYF.

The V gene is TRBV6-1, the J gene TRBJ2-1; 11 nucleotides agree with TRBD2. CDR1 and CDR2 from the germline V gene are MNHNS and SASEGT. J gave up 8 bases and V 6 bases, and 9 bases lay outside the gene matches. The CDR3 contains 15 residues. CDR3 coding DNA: TGTGCCAGCAGCGCCGGGACTAGCGGATTGCATGAGCAGTTCTTC. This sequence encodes CASSAGTSGLHEQFF.

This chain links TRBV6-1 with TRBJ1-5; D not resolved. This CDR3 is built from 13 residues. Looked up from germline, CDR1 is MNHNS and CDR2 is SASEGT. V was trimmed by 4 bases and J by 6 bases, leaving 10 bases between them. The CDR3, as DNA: TGTGCCAGCAGTGCTATTAGCGGTCAGCCCCAGCATTTT. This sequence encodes CASSAISGQPQHF.

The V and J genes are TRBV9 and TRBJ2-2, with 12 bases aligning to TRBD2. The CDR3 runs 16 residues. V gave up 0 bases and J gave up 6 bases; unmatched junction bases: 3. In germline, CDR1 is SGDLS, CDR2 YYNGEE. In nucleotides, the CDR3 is TGTGCCAGCAGCGTAGGACTAGCGGGAGTGGCCGGGGAGCTGTTTTTT. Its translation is CASSVGLAGVAGELFF.

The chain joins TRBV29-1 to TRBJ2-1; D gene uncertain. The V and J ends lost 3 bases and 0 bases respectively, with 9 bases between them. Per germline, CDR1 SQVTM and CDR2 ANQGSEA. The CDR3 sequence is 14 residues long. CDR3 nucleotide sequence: TGCAGCGTTGATTCCGGGTTCTCCTACAATGAGCAGTTCTTC. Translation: CSVDSGFSYNEQFF.

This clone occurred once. DNA for the CDR3: TGCAGCGTTGAATATGGGACTAGCGGGTCCTACAATGAGCAGTTCTTC. This translates into CSVEYGTSGSYNEQFF. The chain carries TRBV29-1 and TRBJ2-1; 12 nucleotides match TRBD2. The CDR3 contains 16 residues. With V trimmed by 2 bases and J by 1 base, 3 bases remained unmatched. The germline V gene encodes CDR1 SQVTM and CDR2 ANQGSEA.

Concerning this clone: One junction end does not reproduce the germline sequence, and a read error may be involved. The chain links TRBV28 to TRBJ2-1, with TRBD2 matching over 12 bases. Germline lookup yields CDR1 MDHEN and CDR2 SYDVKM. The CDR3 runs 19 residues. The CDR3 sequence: CAGSLSLASGRASYNEQFF. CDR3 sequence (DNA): TGTGCCGGCAGTTTATCATTGGCTAGCGGGAGGGCCTCCTACAATGAGCAGTTCTTC.

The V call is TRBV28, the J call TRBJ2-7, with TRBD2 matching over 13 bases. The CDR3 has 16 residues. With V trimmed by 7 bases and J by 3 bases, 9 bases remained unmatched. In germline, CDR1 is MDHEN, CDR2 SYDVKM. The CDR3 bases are TGTGCCAGCACCGACCCGGGACTAGCGGGGAGCTACGAGCAGTACTTC. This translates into CASTDPGLAGSYEQYF.

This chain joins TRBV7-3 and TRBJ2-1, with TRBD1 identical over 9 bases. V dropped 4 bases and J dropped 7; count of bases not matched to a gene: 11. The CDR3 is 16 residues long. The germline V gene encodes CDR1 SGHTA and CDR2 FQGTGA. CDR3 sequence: CASSSLPGQGANEQFF. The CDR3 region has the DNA TGTGCCAGCAGCTCTCTACCGGGACAGGGTGCAAATGAGCAGTTCTTC. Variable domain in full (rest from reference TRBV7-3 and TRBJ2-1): GAGVSQTPSNKVTEKGKYVELRCDPISGHTALYWYRQSLGQGPEFLIYFQGTGAADDSGLPNDRFFAVRPEGSVSTLKIQRTERGDSAVYLCASSSLPGQGANEQFFGPGTRLTVL.

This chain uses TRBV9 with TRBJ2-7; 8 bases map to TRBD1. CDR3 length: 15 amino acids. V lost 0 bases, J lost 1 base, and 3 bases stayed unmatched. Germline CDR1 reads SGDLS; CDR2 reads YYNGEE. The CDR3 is CASSVGRTGSYEQYF. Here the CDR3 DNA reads TGTGCCAGCAGCGTAGGGCGGACAGGGTCCTACGAGCAGTACTTC.

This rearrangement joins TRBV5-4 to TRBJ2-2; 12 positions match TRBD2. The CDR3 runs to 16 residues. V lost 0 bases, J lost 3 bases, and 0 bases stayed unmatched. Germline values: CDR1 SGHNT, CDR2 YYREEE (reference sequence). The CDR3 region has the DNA TGTGCCAGCAGCTTGGGACTAGCGGGAGACACCGGGGAGCTGTTTTTT. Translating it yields CASSLGLAGDTGELFF.

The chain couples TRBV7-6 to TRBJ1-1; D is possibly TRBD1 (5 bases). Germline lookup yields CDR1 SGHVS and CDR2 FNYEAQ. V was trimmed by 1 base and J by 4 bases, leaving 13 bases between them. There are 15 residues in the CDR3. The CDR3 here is CASSLEWQGGTEAFF. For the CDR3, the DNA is TGTGCCAGCAGCTTAGAATGGCAGGGCGGCACTGAAGCTTTCTTT.

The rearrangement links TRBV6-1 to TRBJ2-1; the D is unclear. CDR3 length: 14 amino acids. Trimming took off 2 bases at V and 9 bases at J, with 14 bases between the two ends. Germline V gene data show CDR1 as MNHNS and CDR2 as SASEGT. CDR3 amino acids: CASSEKNPSSEQFF. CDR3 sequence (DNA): TGTGCCAGCAGTGAAAAGAACCCCTCCAGTGAGCAGTTCTTC.

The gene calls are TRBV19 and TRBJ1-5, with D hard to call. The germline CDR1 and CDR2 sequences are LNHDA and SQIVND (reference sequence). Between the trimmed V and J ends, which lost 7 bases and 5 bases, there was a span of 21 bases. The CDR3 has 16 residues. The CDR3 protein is CASTPGWTEGHQPQHF. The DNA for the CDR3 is TGTGCCAGTACCCCTGGGTGGACCGAGGGTCATCAGCCCCAGCATTTT.

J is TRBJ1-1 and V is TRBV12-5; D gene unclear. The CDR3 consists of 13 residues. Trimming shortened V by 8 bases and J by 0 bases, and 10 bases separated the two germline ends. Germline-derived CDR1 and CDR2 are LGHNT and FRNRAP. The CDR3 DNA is TGTGCTAGTCGGAGGGATATGAACACTGAAGCTTTCTTT. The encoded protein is CASRRDMNTEAFF.

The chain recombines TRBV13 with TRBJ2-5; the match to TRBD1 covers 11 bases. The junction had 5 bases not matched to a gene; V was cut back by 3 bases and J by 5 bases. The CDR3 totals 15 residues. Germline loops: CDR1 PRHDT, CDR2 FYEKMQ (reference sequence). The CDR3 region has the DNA TGTGCCAGCAGCTTCAGGACAGGGGGCGGGGAGACCCAGTACTTC. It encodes CASSFRTGGGETQYF.

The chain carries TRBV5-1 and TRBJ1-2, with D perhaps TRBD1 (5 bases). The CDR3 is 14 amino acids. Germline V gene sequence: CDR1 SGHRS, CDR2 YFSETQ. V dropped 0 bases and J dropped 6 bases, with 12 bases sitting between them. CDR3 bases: TGCGCCAGCAGCTTGGTCGGAGGGGACGATGGCTACACCTTC. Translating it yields CASSLVGGDDGYTF.

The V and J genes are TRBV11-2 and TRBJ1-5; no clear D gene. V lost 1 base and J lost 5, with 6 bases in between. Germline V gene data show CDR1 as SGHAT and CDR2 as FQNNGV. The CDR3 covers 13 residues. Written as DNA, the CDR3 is TGTGCCAGCAGCTTAGGAGAAGATCAGCCCCAGCATTTT. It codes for CASSLGEDQPQHF.

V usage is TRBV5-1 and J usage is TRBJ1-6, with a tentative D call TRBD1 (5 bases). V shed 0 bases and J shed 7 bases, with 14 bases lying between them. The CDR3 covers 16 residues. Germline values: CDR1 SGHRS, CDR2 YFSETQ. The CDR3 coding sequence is TGCGCCAGCAGCTTGGACAGGCGGAACTCAAATTCACCCCTCCACTTT. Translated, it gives CASSLDRRNSNSPLHF. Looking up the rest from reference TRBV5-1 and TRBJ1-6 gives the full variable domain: KAGVTQTPRYLIKTRGQQVTLSCSPISGHRSVSWYQQTPGQGLQFLFEYFSETQRNKGNFPGRFSGRQFSNSRSEMNVSTLELGDSALYLCASSLDRRNSNSPLHFGNGTRLTVT.